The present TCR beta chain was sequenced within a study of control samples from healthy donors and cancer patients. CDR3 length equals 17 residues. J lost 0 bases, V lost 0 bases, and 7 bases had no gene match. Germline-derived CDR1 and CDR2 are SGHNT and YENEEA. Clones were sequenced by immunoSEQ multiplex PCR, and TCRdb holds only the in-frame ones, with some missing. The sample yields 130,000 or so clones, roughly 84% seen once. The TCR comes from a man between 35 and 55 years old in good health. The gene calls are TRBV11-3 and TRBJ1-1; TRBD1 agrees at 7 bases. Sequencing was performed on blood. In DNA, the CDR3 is TGTGCCAGCAGCTTAGAAGGACAGGTTTCCATGAACACTGAAGCTTTCTTT. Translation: CASSLEGQVSMNTEAFF. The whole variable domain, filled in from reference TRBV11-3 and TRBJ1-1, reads EAGVVQSPRYKIIEKKQPVAFWCNPISGHNTLYWYLQNLGQGPELLIRYENEEAVDDSQLPKDRFSAERLKGVDSTLKIQPAELGDSAVYLCASSLEGQVSMNTEAFFGQGTRLTVV.